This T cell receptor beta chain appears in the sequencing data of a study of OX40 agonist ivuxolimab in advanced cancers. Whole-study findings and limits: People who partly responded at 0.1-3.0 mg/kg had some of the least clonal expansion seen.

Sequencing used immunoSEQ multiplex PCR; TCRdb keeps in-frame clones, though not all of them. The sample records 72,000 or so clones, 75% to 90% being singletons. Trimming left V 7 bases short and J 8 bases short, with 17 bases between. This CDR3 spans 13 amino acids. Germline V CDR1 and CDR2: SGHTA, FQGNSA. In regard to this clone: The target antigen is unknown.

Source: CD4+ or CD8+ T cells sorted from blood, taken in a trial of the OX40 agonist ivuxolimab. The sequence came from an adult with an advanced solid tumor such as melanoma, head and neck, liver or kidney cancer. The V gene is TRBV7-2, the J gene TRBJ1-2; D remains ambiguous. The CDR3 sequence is CASTSNGPGGYTF. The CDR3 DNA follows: TGTGCCAGCACCTCCAACGGGCCGGGAGGCTACACCTTC.